A single sample gave rise to the 18 T cell receptor beta chains below, sequenced in a study of T cells in localized non-small cell lung cancer. Measured with immunoSEQ multiplex PCR; TCRdb has only the in-frame clones, and not every one. The repertoire consists of some 1,700 clones, with roughly a quarter occurring once and the leading ten covering over 20%. The sample here was normal lung tissue next to the tumor, taken before any cancer treatment. These receptors were collected from a male donor at least 60 years old with stage II lung adenocarcinoma.

This clone showed up just a few times. For the CDR3, the DNA is TGTGCCAGCAGCCGGCAGGGTCGCGACGAGCAGTACTTC. Protein product: CASSRQGRDEQYF. V is TRBV6-8 and J is TRBJ2-7; TRBD1 is a possible D gene (5 bases). The CDR3 is 13 residues long. Trimming removed 6 bases at V and 5 bases at J, with 14 bases between. Germline V gene lookup returns CDR1 MNHGY and CDR2 SAAAGT.

V usage is TRBV4-1 and J usage is TRBJ2-1; possibly TRBD2 for D (5 bases). With 4 bases removed from V and 0 bases from J, the gap between germline ends came to 16 bases. CDR1 and CDR2 (germline): MGHRA, YSYEKL. The length of the CDR3 is 17 residues. The CDR3 DNA sequence: TGCGCCAGCAGCCTCACGGACTCCCTGAGCTCCTACAATGAGCAGTTCTTC. It specifies CASSLTDSLSSYNEQFF.

The chain joins TRBV6-8 to TRBJ2-1, with 10 bases matching TRBD1. CDR3 size: 13 residues. With 6 bases clipped from V and 7 bases from J, the junction kept 3 bases outside the gene matches. Per the germline V gene, CDR1 is MNHGY and CDR2 is SAAAGT. Written as DNA, the CDR3 is TGTGCCAGCAGAACGGACAGGGGGAATGAGCAGTTCTTC. It specifies CASRTDRGNEQFF.

V usage is TRBV12-5 and J usage is TRBJ1-2, with D perhaps matching TRBD1 (5 bases). Germline CDR1 is LGHNT and CDR2 is FRNRAP. The CDR3 has 13 residues. The V and J ends lost 5 bases and 0 bases respectively, with 7 bases between them. The CDR3, as DNA: TGTGCTAGTGGTACAGGAGCTAACTATGGCTACACCTTC. Protein: CASGTGANYGYTF.

This chain uses TRBV11-3 with TRBJ1-1; TRBD1 agrees at 11 bases. The germline CDR1 and CDR2 sequences are SGHNT and YENEEA. The length of the CDR3 is 14 residues. V dropped 3 bases and J dropped 3; count of bases not matched to a gene: 0. CDR3 in amino acids: CASSLGQGDTEAFF. The DNA of the CDR3 is TGTGCCAGCAGCTTGGGACAGGGGGACACTGAAGCTTTCTTT.

This clone was seen only a few times. The gene calls are TRBV19 and TRBJ1-2, with D tentatively TRBD1 (6 bases). V lost 7 bases, J lost 9 bases, and 15 bases lay in between. Germline CDR1 reads LNHDA; CDR2 reads SQIVND (reference sequence). The CDR3 length is 12 residues. The CDR3 region has the DNA TGTGCCAGTAAGGGGGATAGAATGAGCTACACCTTC. Its protein product is CASKGDRMSYTF.

A few counts support this clone. V is TRBV11-3 and J is TRBJ1-1; D remains ambiguous. This CDR3 is 14 amino acids long. The V gene's germline CDR1 is SGHNT and CDR2 YENEEA. The germline V and J ends were trimmed by 7 bases and 5 bases, with 17 bases remaining between them. CDR3 bases: TGTGCCAGCATCTCCGGGCCCGACGGAACTGAAGCTTTCTTT. Translation gives CASISGPDGTEAFF.

This clone was recorded a few times. This chain connects TRBV6-8 to TRBJ2-3; 11 nucleotides match TRBD1. The V and J ends lost 7 bases and 2 bases, in that order; junction bases with no gene match: 8. From germline, CDR1 is MNHGY and CDR2 SAAAGT. This CDR3 has 16 residues. CDR3 bases: TGTGCCAGCATCGACGGACAGGGGGCAATCACAGATACGCAGTATTTT. Its translation: CASIDGQGAITDTQYF.

This clone was recorded a few times. This rearrangement joins TRBV6-8 to TRBJ2-7, with 10 bases fitting TRBD1. The length of the CDR3 is 13 residues. Germline CDR1 MNHGY, CDR2 SAAAGT. Trimming took 7 bases from V and 5 from J; bases not matched to a gene: 5. CDR3 nucleotide sequence: TGTGCCAGCAAGCGACAGGGGGCCGACGAGCAGTACTTC. Translating gives CASKRQGADEQYF.

By share, this clone ranks as medium-sized (0.01 to 0.1%). The gene calls are TRBV11-3 and TRBJ2-7; 8 positions match TRBD1. Unmatched junction bases numbered 5, after V lost 2 bases and J lost 2 bases. This CDR3 is built from 15 residues. Germline lookup yields CDR1 SGHNT and CDR2 YENEEA. CDR3 sequence reads: CASSLHWTGTYEQYF. The CDR3 region has the DNA TGTGCCAGCAGCTTACATTGGACAGGGACCTACGAGCAGTACTTC.

This clone was seen more than once but under ten times. The V gene is TRBV11-3, the J gene TRBJ1-2; TRBD1 agrees at 8 bases. Germline CDR1 and CDR2: SGHNT and YENEEA. The V gene end was trimmed by 5 bases and the J gene end by 2 bases; junction bases not matched to a gene: 4. CDR3 length: 14 residues. The CDR3 nucleotides are TGTGCCAGCAGCCCAGGACAGGGCAACTATGGCTACACCTTC. Its translation: CASSPGQGNYGYTF.

The genes are TRBV11-3 and TRBJ2-5, with 9 bases lining up with TRBD2. Germline CDR1 and CDR2: SGHNT and YENEEA. J was trimmed by 5 bases and V by 1 base; bases with no gene match: 5. This CDR3 has 15 amino acids. CDR3 coding DNA: TGTGCCAGCAGCTTAGTGGGGCTAGCGGGGGAGACCCAGTACTTC. Translation: CASSLVGLAGETQYF.

This clone was counted a few times. The J gene is TRBJ1-1, the V gene TRBV30; TRBD1 aligns across 7 bases. Germline trimming cut 3 bases from V and 0 bases from J; bases unmatched to any gene: 4. Germline lookup yields CDR1 GTSNPN and CDR2 SVGIG (reference sequence). This CDR3 has 14 amino acids. CDR3 residues: CAWSLGQVNTEAFF. In DNA form, the CDR3 reads TGTGCCTGGAGCTTAGGACAGGTGAACACTGAAGCTTTCTTT.

V and J are TRBV11-3 and TRBJ1-1; a weak D match, TRBD1 (5 bases). The V and J ends lost 3 bases and 0 bases respectively, with 20 bases between them. Germline loops: CDR1 SGHNT, CDR2 YENEEA. The CDR3 runs to 18 residues. As DNA, the CDR3 is TGTGCCAGCAGCTTGCACTTCGGGGGTGTCGTGGTGAACACTGAAGCTTTCTTT. This codes for CASSLHFGGVVVNTEAFF.

This clone is medium-sized by share. The rearrangement joins TRBV11-3 to TRBJ2-7; D assignment may be TRBD1 or TRBD2 (5 bases each). This CDR3 region has 14 residues. Germline V gene data show CDR1 as SGHNT and CDR2 as YENEEA. V shed 5 bases and J shed 3 bases, with 14 bases lying between them. CDR3 amino acids: CASSPGRNFYEQYF. CDR3 DNA: TGTGCCAGCAGCCCGGGACGCAACTTCTACGAGCAGTACTTC.

CDR3 bases: TGTGCCTGGAGTGTTTCCGGGGTGAACACTGAAGCTTTCTTT. Translation: CAWSVSGVNTEAFF. This rearrangement joins TRBV30 to TRBJ1-1; D is unresolved. Trimming took off 0 bases at V and 0 bases at J, with 8 bases between the two ends. The CDR3 runs 14 residues. Germline CDR1 GTSNPN, CDR2 SVGIG (reference sequence).

This chain connects TRBV6-8 to TRBJ2-7, with TRBD2 matching over 14 bases. The CDR3 has 14 residues. V lost 10 bases, J lost 6 bases, and 8 bases stayed unmatched. Per the germline V gene, CDR1 is MNHGY and CDR2 is SAAAGT. CDR3 loop: CAIRGLAGDGEQYF. The CDR3, as DNA: TGTGCCATCAGGGGACTAGCGGGAGATGGCGAGCAGTACTTC.

V is TRBV11-3 and J is TRBJ1-3, with D hard to call. Germline V gene data show CDR1 as SGHNT and CDR2 as YENEEA. The CDR3 has 16 residues. V lost 1 base, J lost 0 bases, and 10 bases lay in between. CDR3 in DNA: TGTGCCAGCAGCTTAGGGGCGGCTACCTCTGGAAACACCATATATTTT. Protein product: CASSLGAATSGNTIYF.